This is a list of T cell receptor beta chains from one sample in a study of OX40 agonist ivuxolimab in advanced cancers. Repertoires were generated with immunoSEQ multiplex PCR, while TCRdb's copy carries only in-frame clones and drops some. The sample lists about 80,000 clones; around 86% were seen once. The specimen comprised CD4+ or CD8+ T cells sorted from blood, sampled in a trial of the OX40 agonist ivuxolimab. The source is an adult with an advanced solid tumor such as melanoma, head and neck, liver or kidney cancer. Each CDR3 is given with its conserved first and last residue. D genes are given only for firm matches. Clone size is stated in some rows and not others, as once, few, many or a class when expanded.

cdr3_aa cdr3_nt v_call cdr3_length clone_size j_call d_call
CASSEYRGQTEAFF TGTGCCAGCAGTGAGTACAGGGGGCAGACTGAAGCTTTCTTT TRBV6-1 14 . TRBJ1-1 TRBD1
CASSLEPGQPNYGYTF TGCGCCAGCAGCTTGGAACCGGGACAACCTAACTATGGCTACACCTTC TRBV5-1 16 . TRBJ1-2 .
CASRRDRGETQYF TGTGCCAGCAGACGGGACAGGGGAGAGACCCAGTACTTC TRBV5-5 13 . TRBJ2-5 TRBD1
CASSYSQGITEAFF TGTGCCAGCAGTTACAGTCAGGGAATCACTGAAGCTTTCTTT TRBV6-5 14 . TRBJ1-1 .
CASMGLSYNSPLHF TGTGCCAGTATGGGGTTATCCTATAATTCACCCCTCCACTTT TRBV19 14 . TRBJ1-6 .
CASSDSLAGGDTQYF TGTGCCAGCAGTGACTCGTTAGCGGGTGGAGATACGCAGTATTTT TRBV6-1 15 . TRBJ2-3 TRBD2
CASSYASGANVLTF TGTGCCAGCAGCTACGCCTCTGGGGCCAACGTCCTGACTTTC TRBV7-3 14 . TRBJ2-6 .
CASHLSGSSEQYF TGTGCCAGCCACTTAAGCGGGAGCTCCGAGCAGTACTTC TRBV27 13 . TRBJ2-7 TRBD2
CASSSTRSNQPQHF TGTGCCAGCAGTTCCACTCGTAGCAATCAGCCCCAGCATTTT TRBV28 14 once TRBJ1-5 .
CASSSFHYNEQFF TGTGCCAGCAGCTCGTTTCACTACAATGAGCAGTTCTTC TRBV7-2 13 . TRBJ2-1 .
CASSFLGGGDTEAFF TGTGCCAGCAGTTTCTTAGGGGGGGGCGACACTGAAGCTTTCTTT TRBV28 15 . TRBJ1-1 .
CASSYSRTGTNTGELFF TGTGCCAGCAGTTACTCTCGGACAGGGACTAACACCGGGGAGCTGTTTTTT TRBV6-7 17 . TRBJ2-2 TRBD1
CASQLGTSNYGYTF TGCGCCAGTCAGCTTGGTACCAGCAACTATGGCTACACCTTC TRBV5-1 14 . TRBJ1-2 .
CASSPRVRAGVNEQFF TGTGCCAGCAGTCCCAGGGTCCGCGCGGGAGTCAATGAGCAGTTCTTC TRBV27 16 . TRBJ2-1 TRBD2
CASRRTGSSNQPQHF TGTGCCAGCAGACGGACAGGAAGTAGCAATCAGCCCCAGCATTTT TRBV2 15 few TRBJ1-5 TRBD1
CASSSWTGEPLLEQYF TGTGCCAGCAGTTCCTGGACAGGGGAACCCCTACTGGAGCAGTACTTC TRBV6-5 16 . TRBJ2-7 TRBD1
CASSTGHHSGANVLTF TGTGCCAGCAGCACGGGCCATCACTCTGGGGCCAACGTCCTGACTTTC TRBV5-5 16 . TRBJ2-6 .
CASSARTGRGGYTF TGTGCCAGCAGTGCGAGGACAGGGAGAGGCGGCTACACCTTC TRBV28 14 . TRBJ1-2 TRBD1
CASSTWRLAGGPPTQYF TGTGCCAGCAGTACTTGGCGACTAGCGGGAGGGCCACCTACGCAGTATTTT TRBV27 17 . TRBJ2-3 TRBD2
CASSLGGRDIQYF TGCGCCAGCAGCTTGGGCGGAAGAGACATTCAGTACTTC TRBV5-1 13 . TRBJ2-4 .
CASSLLGQVGLEAFF TGCGCCAGCAGCCTACTGGGACAGGTGGGCCTTGAAGCTTTCTTT TRBV5-1 15 . TRBJ1-1 TRBD1
CADRAGQGKETQYF TGTGCCGACAGGGCGGGACAGGGGAAAGAGACCCAGTACTTC TRBV2 14 . TRBJ2-5 TRBD1
CASSLGYAYEQYF TGCGCCAGCAGCTTAGGCTACGCCTACGAGCAGTACTTC TRBV5-1 13 . TRBJ2-7 .
CASSLSIPATRLWNEQYF TGTGCCAGCAGTTTATCTATCCCAGCAACCCGGCTATGGAACGAGCAGTACTTC TRBV27 18 . TRBJ2-7 .
CASSSPGQASGYGYTF TGTGCCAGCAGTTCACCGGGACAGGCCTCCGGGTATGGCTACACCTTC TRBV7-2 16 . TRBJ1-2 TRBD1
CASSAGTGFSYNSPLHF TGTGCCAGCAGTGCCGGGACAGGGTTTAGCTATAATTCACCCCTCCACTTT TRBV27 17 . TRBJ1-6 TRBD1
CASSPGNGEKLFF TGTGCCAGCAGCCCCGGGAATGGAGAAAAACTGTTTTTT TRBV6-5 13 . TRBJ1-4 .
CASRRSGDNTDTQYF TGTGCCAGCCGGCGTAGCGGGGACAACACAGATACGCAGTATTTT TRBV19 15 . TRBJ2-3 TRBD2
CASSPVDRRTEKLFF TGTGCCAGCTCACCAGTGGACAGAAGAACTGAAAAACTGTTTTTT TRBV18 15 . TRBJ1-4 .
CASSWGQGQGTDTQYF TGTGCCAGCAGCTGGGGACAAGGACAGGGGACAGATACGCAGTATTTT TRBV5-8 16 . TRBJ2-3 TRBD1
CASEGGLGQGYNEQFF TGTGCCAGTGAAGGGGGTTTGGGACAGGGATACAATGAGCAGTTCTTC TRBV19 16 . TRBJ2-1 TRBD1
CASSGTSPHEQYF TGTGCCAGCTCCGGGACGTCACCCCATGAGCAGTACTTC TRBV25-1 13 . TRBJ2-7 .
CASSLDSGAYEQYF TGCGCCAGCAGCTTGGACAGCGGGGCCTACGAGCAGTACTTC TRBV5-1 14 . TRBJ2-7 TRBD2
CASSNSGTGNEKLFF TGTGCCAGCAGTAATTCCGGGACGGGGAATGAAAAACTGTTTTTT TRBV6-5 15 . TRBJ1-4 .
CASSPTVGDWVTNEKLFF TGTGCCAGCAGCCCGACTGTGGGGGACTGGGTAACTAATGAAAAACTGTTTTTT TRBV7-8 18 . TRBJ1-4 .
CASSQNVGRSNQPQHF TGTGCCAGCAGTCAGAACGTGGGCAGGAGCAATCAGCCCCAGCATTTT TRBV2 16 . TRBJ1-5 .
CASSLDRAPGTQYF TGCGCCAGCAGCTTGGACAGAGCCCCGGGGACCCAGTACTTC TRBV5-1 14 . TRBJ2-5 .
CASSLMLSNTEAFF TGTGCCAGCAGCTTAATGTTGTCGAACACTGAAGCTTTCTTT TRBV7-2 14 once TRBJ1-1 .
CASSARGGPYSEAFF TGTGCCAGCAGCGCTCGCGGAGGGCCCTACTCTGAAGCTTTCTTT TRBV7-9 15 . TRBJ1-1 .
CATQREGARLRDTQYF TGTGCCACCCAGAGAGAGGGGGCGCGGTTGCGTGATACGCAGTATTTT TRBV27 16 . TRBJ2-3 TRBD1
CASSLGDTEAFF TGTGCCAGCAGCTTAGGGGACACTGAAGCTTTCTTT TRBV11-2 12 . TRBJ1-1 .
CASSLSDVNTEAFF TGCGCCAGCAGCTTGTCGGACGTAAACACTGAAGCTTTCTTT TRBV5-1 14 . TRBJ1-1 .
CASSPYPGETQYF TGTGCCAGCTCACCATACCCGGGAGAGACCCAGTACTTC TRBV18 13 . TRBJ2-5 .